This T cell receptor (beta chain) was recovered during a study of beta chain features in type 1 diabetes. As every portion of the isolated RNA was reverse transcribed, the sequencing read expressed TCRB transcripts. Here immunoSEQ multiplex PCR was the method, and the copy in TCRdb shows in-frame clones only, minus some. The table lists hundreds of thousands of clones, approximately 10% of them singletons. This clone was detected a few times. Its cognate antigen is unknown. A single heparinised draw of 95 to 150 mL on average was taken per donor. Sorting with CD45RO/CCR7/CD25/CD127/CD95/CD27 yielded naive, central memory, regulatory and stem-like memory CD4+ cells. Purity above 95% was achieved in all sorted populations. The CDR3 consists of 12 residues. With V trimmed by 5 bases and J by 16 bases, 8 bases remained unmatched. Germline CDR1 is SEHNR and CDR2 is FQNEAQ (reference sequence). Study-level results: Patients with Type 1 diabetes showed moderately but significantly shorter TCRB CDR3s in all four CD4+ subsets.

The chain uses TRBV7-9 and TRBJ1-6; 7 positions agree with TRBD1. The specimen sequenced was naive CD4+ T cells from blood. The TCR was taken from a man aged 25 to 40 with type 1 diabetes. For the CDR3, the DNA is TGTGCCAGCAGCCAGACAGGGAGGCCTCTCCACTTT. Amino acid sequence: CASSQTGRPLHF.